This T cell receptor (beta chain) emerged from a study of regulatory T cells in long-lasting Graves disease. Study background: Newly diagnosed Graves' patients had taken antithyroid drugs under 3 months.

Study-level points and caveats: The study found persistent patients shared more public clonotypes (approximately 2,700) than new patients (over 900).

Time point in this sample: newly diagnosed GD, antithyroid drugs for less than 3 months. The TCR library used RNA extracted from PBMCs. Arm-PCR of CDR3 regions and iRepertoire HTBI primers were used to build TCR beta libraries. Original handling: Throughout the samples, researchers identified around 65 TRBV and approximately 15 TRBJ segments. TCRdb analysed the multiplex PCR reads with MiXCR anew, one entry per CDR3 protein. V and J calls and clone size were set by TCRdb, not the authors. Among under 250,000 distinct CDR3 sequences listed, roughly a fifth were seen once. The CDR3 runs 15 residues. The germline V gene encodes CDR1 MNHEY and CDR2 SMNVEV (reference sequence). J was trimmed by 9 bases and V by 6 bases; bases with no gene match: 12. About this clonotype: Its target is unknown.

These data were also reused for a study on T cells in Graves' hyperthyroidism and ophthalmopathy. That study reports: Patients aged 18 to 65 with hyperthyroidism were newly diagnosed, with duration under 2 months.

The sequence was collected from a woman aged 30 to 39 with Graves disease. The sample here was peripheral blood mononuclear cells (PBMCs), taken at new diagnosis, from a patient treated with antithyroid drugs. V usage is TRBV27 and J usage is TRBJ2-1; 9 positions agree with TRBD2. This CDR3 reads CASRPGTSTSFEQFF. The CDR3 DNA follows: TGTGCCAGCAGACCTGGGACTAGCACCTCATTTGAGCAGTTCTTC.